This record covers a single TCR beta chain. Its matching antigen is unknown. The junction had 11 bases not matched to a gene; V was cut back by 2 bases and J by 8 bases. Germline-derived CDR1 and CDR2 are SGHDT and YYEEEE. The CDR3 is made up of 16 amino acids. This specimen belongs to a study of cytomegalovirus exposure and HLA in healthy donors. General observations from the study: Sequence variants that were highly shared formed a cluster that was likely a sequencing artifact. Analysis was carried out at a later point, and it linked a missense DCLRE1C variant to TCR beta V- and J-gene trimming.

The PCR was carried out with 60 Vbeta primers and 13 Jbeta primers. Libraries were prepared by immunoSEQ multiplex PCR; TCRdb keeps only in-frame clonotypes and omits some of them. The sample shows 130,000 to 150,000 clones, roughly three quarters of them seen only once. The specimen sequenced was PBMCs. The sequence derives from a female donor in good health and CMV-seronegative. The chain recombines TRBV5-6 with TRBJ1-4; 8 bases are shared with TRBD1. CDR3 residues: CASSFGPTGVGEKLFF. In DNA, the CDR3 is TGTGCCAGCAGCTTTGGTCCGACAGGGGTGGGGGAAAAACTGTTTTTT.